The 32 T cell receptor beta chains below were found in one sample sequenced in a study of blood T cell repertoires in COVID-19. The assay was immunoSEQ multiplex PCR, and TCRdb's table has in-frame clones only and misses some. The sample includes 350,000 to 400,000 clones, around 90% of them seen just once. Sequencing input: peripheral blood. These receptors were collected from a man younger than 35 with active or convalescent COVID-19.

J is TRBJ1-6 and V is TRBV19; tentatively, D is TRBD1 (6 bases). This CDR3 is built from 14 residues. V gave up 3 bases and J gave up 8 bases, with 11 bases separating them. CDR1 LNHDA and CDR2 SQIVND come from the germline V gene (reference sequence). The CDR3 DNA follows: TGTGCCAGTAGTATGATGGCAGGGGATTCACCCCTCCACTTT. This gives the protein CASSMMAGDSPLHF.

The rearrangement uses TRBV18 and TRBJ1-2, with D maybe TRBD1 (5 bases). The CDR3 sequence is 15 residues long. V shed 4 bases and J shed 4 bases, with 16 bases lying between them. Germline values: CDR1 KGHSH, CDR2 LQKENI. As DNA, the CDR3 is TGTGCCAGCTCACGAATGCCGGGACTGATCTATGGCTACACCTTC. Its protein product is CASSRMPGLIYGYTF.

The chain links TRBV6-2 or TRBV6-3 to TRBJ1-1; D unclear. This CDR3 contains 14 residues. V lost 0 bases and J 4 bases, leaving 9 bases between the germline ends. The germline CDR1 and CDR2 sequences are MNHEY and SVGEGT. CDR3 bases: TGTGCCAGCAGTTACTCTATGAGAGCCACTGAAGCTTTCTTT. It codes for CASSYSMRATEAFF.

The gene calls are TRBV6-5 and TRBJ1-1; TRBD1 is a possible D gene (6 bases). This CDR3 spans 14 amino acids. Germline CDR1 MNHEY, CDR2 SVGAGI. V dropped 4 bases and J dropped 2 bases, with 11 bases sitting between them. The chain's CDR3 is CASSSTGGNTEAFF. The CDR3 bases are TGTGCCAGCAGTTCGACAGGAGGTAACACTGAAGCTTTCTTT.

The genes are TRBV4-3 and TRBJ1-2; a possible D gene is TRBD1 (6 bases). Germline assignment: CDR1 LGHNA and CDR2 YSLEER. This CDR3 has 17 residues. Trimming took 1 base from V and 4 from J, leaving 19 bases between them. CDR3 region: CASSQVPGAGDPYGYTF. DNA for the CDR3: TGCGCCAGCAGCCAAGTTCCGGGCGCAGGGGATCCCTATGGCTACACCTTC.

The V call is TRBV2, the J call TRBJ1-4; no clear D. The germline V and J ends were trimmed by 8 bases and 8 bases, with 12 bases remaining between them. In germline, CDR1 is SNHLY, CDR2 FYNNEI. The CDR3 is 12 amino acids. The CDR3 DNA follows: TGTGCCAGCGAGGGTCTCGGGGAAAAACTGTTTTTT. It is translated as CASEGLGEKLFF.

This chain links TRBV2 with TRBJ1-5; a weak D match, TRBD1 (6 bases). V lost 4 bases to trimming and J lost 3 bases, with 10 bases between them. The CDR3 totals 14 residues. The germline V gene has CDR1 SNHLY and CDR2 FYNNEI. CDR3: CASSVWTDNQPQHF. CDR3 nucleotides: TGTGCCAGCAGTGTTTGGACAGACAATCAGCCCCAGCATTTT. The full variable domain, completed using reference TRBV2 and TRBJ1-5, is EPEVTQTPSHQVTQMGQEVILRCVPISNHLYFYWYRQILGQKVEFLVSFYNNEISEKSEIFDDQFSVERPDGSNFTLKIRSTKLEDSAMYFCASSVWTDNQPQHFGDGTRLSIL.

This clone has a single count. V usage is TRBV9 and J usage is TRBJ2-1, with 13 positions matching TRBD2. CDR3 length equals 18 residues. CDR1 and CDR2 from the germline V gene are SGDLS and YYNGEE. V was pared by 0 bases and J by 8 bases, with 11 bases of the junction left unmatched. The CDR3 spells CASSVAEVLTSGRYEQFF. CDR3 DNA: TGTGCCAGCAGCGTAGCTGAAGTACTGACTAGCGGGAGGTATGAGCAGTTCTTC.

The count of this clone is one. V gene TRBV29-1 combines with J gene TRBJ1-5, with a possible D match to TRBD1 (5 bases). CDR1 SQVTM and CDR2 ANQGSEA come from the germline V gene. The V and J ends lost 3 bases and 3 bases respectively, with 9 bases between them. The CDR3 length is 13 residues. The CDR3 sequence: CSVDCRDNQPQHF. CDR3 in DNA: TGCAGCGTTGATTGCAGGGACAATCAGCCCCAGCATTTT.

J is TRBJ1-4 and V is TRBV28; D gene unclear. Germline values: CDR1 MDHEN, CDR2 SYDVKM. The CDR3 totals 15 residues. Trimming removed 6 bases from V and 8 bases from J, with 19 bases in between. CDR3 nucleotide sequence: TGTGCCAGCAGCAATTTCCCGGGTATTAAGGAAAAACTGTTTTTT. Its translation is CASSNFPGIKEKLFF.

Here the CDR3 reads CASSPGQGANEKLFF. CDR3 coding DNA: TGTGCCAGCAGCCCCGGACAGGGGGCTAATGAAAAACTGTTTTTT. V and J are TRBV5-8 and TRBJ1-4; 10 nucleotides line up with TRBD1. V was pared by 4 bases and J by 3 bases, with 3 bases of the junction left unmatched. The CDR3 has 15 residues. CDR1 is SGHTS and CDR2 is YDEGEE in the germline V gene.

This chain uses TRBV10-3 with TRBJ1-2, with D perhaps matching TRBD1 (5 bases). The germline V and J ends were trimmed by 4 bases and 2 bases, with 14 bases remaining between them. The CDR3 is 15 amino acids. The germline CDR1 and CDR2 sequences are ENHRY and SYGVKD. Here the CDR3 DNA reads TGTGCCATCAGTGCCGAGCGGGACCGAAACTATGGCTACACCTTC. This gives the protein CAISAERDRNYGYTF.

In DNA form, the CDR3 reads TGTGCCAGCAGGAAGGACAGTAACTATGGCTACACCTTC. This translates into CASRKDSNYGYTF. The V and J genes are TRBV6-6 and TRBJ1-2; weak D call: TRBD1 (6 bases). Germline V gives CDR1 MNHNY, CDR2 SVGAGI (reference sequence). V shed 6 bases and J shed 1 base, with 9 bases lying between them. The CDR3 loop spans 13 amino acids.

The rearrangement joins TRBV3-1 (or the pseudogene TRBV3-2) to TRBJ1-2; D perhaps matches TRBD1 (5 bases). V was pared by 7 bases and J by 4 bases, with 16 bases between. The CDR3 has 14 residues. CDR1 is LGHDT, CDR2 YNNKEL, per germline (reference sequence). The CDR3 DNA is TGTGCCAGCACCCCGACAGTTCAGAGCTATGGCTACACCTTC. Its protein is CASTPTVQSYGYTF.

V usage is TRBV2 and J usage is TRBJ1-2; TRBD1 might be the D (5 bases). The germline gives CDR1 SNHLY, CDR2 FYNNEI. Deletions cut 3 bases from V and 5 bases from J, with 13 bases between. The CDR3 covers 14 residues. The CDR3 DNA reads TGTGCCAGCAGTGACCCAGGGACTGGATATGGCTACACCTTC. Protein sequence: CASSDPGTGYGYTF.

The rearrangement uses TRBV6-5 and TRBJ1-2; maybe TRBD1 (6 bases). This CDR3 region has 13 residues. V dropped 6 bases and J dropped 4 bases, with 12 bases sitting between them. Germline V gene data show CDR1 as MNHEY and CDR2 as SVGAGI. The CDR3 region is CASRWDTSYGYTF. The CDR3 DNA follows: TGTGCCAGCAGGTGGGACACAAGCTATGGCTACACCTTC.

V gene TRBV19 combines with J gene TRBJ1-5; 8 bases match TRBD1. CDR3 length: 17 residues. After removal of 6 bases from V and 3 bases from J, the junction contained 13 bases not matched to a gene. Germline V gives CDR1 LNHDA, CDR2 SQIVND (reference sequence). Here the CDR3 DNA reads TGTGCCAGTAGCAAATCAGGGGGCTATAACTACAATCAGCCCCAGCATTTT. Its protein product is CASSKSGGYNYNQPQHF. Full variable domain (remainder filled in from reference TRBV19 and TRBJ1-5): DGGITQSPKYLFRKEGQNVTLSCEQNLNHDAMYWYRQDPGQGLRLIYYSQIVNDFQKGDIAEGYSVSREKKESFPLTVTSAQKNPTAFYLCASSKSGGYNYNQPQHFGDGTRLSIL.

The V gene is TRBV6-1, the J gene TRBJ2-7, with TRBD1 matching over 7 bases. Trimming removed 2 bases from V and 2 bases from J; junction bases left unmatched: 6. The CDR3 has 15 residues. Germline V gene sequence: CDR1 MNHNS, CDR2 SASEGT. The CDR3 DNA sequence: TGTGCCAGCAGTGAACTCTGGACAGGCACCTACGAGCAGTACTTC. Translated: CASSELWTGTYEQYF.

V and J are TRBV11-2 and TRBJ2-3; D perhaps matches TRBD2 (6 bases). V lost 5 bases and J lost 10, with 22 bases in between. CDR1 and CDR2 from the germline V gene are SGHAT and FQNNGV. The CDR3 loop spans 15 amino acids. CDR3 in amino acids: CASSRLIGGGDAQYF. The CDR3, as DNA: TGTGCCAGCAGCCGCCTCATAGGAGGAGGGGATGCGCAGTATTTT.

The V call is TRBV5-1, the J call TRBJ2-5, with 10 bases lining up with TRBD2. Losses at the gene ends were 1 base for V and 6 bases for J; bases not matched to a gene: 12. The germline V gene has CDR1 SGHRS and CDR2 YFSETQ. The CDR3 length is 17 residues. The CDR3 spells CASSLRPSGGPPKTQYF. The CDR3 DNA sequence: TGCGCCAGCAGCTTGCGTCCTAGCGGGGGCCCCCCGAAGACCCAGTACTTC.

This clone was counted once. The genes are TRBV4-2 and TRBJ1-1; D gene ambiguous. Germline V gene lookup returns CDR1 LGHNA and CDR2 YNFKEQ. Trimming stripped 4 bases from V and 6 bases from J, with 21 bases between. The CDR3 totals 16 residues. The CDR3 is CASSRETFGLGPEAFF. The CDR3 nucleotides read TGTGCCAGCAGCCGAGAAACATTTGGGTTGGGCCCTGAAGCTTTCTTT.

This chain connects TRBV7-8 to TRBJ1-2, with a tentative D call TRBD1 (6 bases). The CDR3 is made up of 15 amino acids. Germline CDR1 SGHVS, CDR2 FQNEAQ. V lost 5 bases to trimming and J lost 7 bases, with 20 bases between them. CDR3 coding DNA: TGTGCCAGCAGCCCACGAGGGGGTAGGGTCGGTGGCTACACCTTC. Protein sequence: CASSPRGGRVGGYTF. The full variable domain, completed using reference TRBV7-8 and TRBJ1-2, is GAGVSQSPRYKVAKRGQDVALRCDPISGHVSLFWYQQALGQGPEFLTYFQNEAQLDKSGLPSDRFFAERPEGSVSTLKIQRTQQEDSAVYLCASSPRGGRVGGYTFGSGTRLTVV.

V usage is TRBV6-5 and J usage is TRBJ2-1, with a possible D match to TRBD1 (5 bases). Per the germline V gene, CDR1 is MNHEY and CDR2 is SVGAGI. Trimming pared 1 base from V and 4 bases from J, leaving 11 bases between. CDR3 length: 15 residues. The CDR3 protein is CASSYFRAGYNEQFF. The CDR3 nucleotides are TGTGCCAGCAGTTACTTCCGGGCAGGGTACAATGAGCAGTTCTTC.

The chain recombines TRBV27 with TRBJ1-6, with D perhaps matching TRBD1 (6 bases). CDR3 size: 16 residues. Trimming pared 6 bases from V and 9 bases from J, leaving 21 bases between. Germline V lookup: CDR1 MNHEY, CDR2 SMNVEV (reference sequence). Here the CDR3 reads CASSIGSGELSSPLHF. The CDR3, as DNA: TGTGCCAGCAGCATTGGTTCAGGGGAATTGAGTTCACCCCTCCACTTT.

The chain employs TRBV19 and TRBJ2-3; D perhaps matches TRBD1 (6 bases). The CDR3 has 16 residues. V was clipped by 4 bases and J by 3 bases, with 17 bases between them. Germline CDR1 and CDR2: LNHDA and SQIVND (reference sequence). In nucleotides, the CDR3 is TGTGCCAGTAGTACCCGAGGACAGTTTTCAACAGATACGCAGTATTTT. Translating it yields CASSTRGQFSTDTQYF.

This chain connects TRBV6-6 to TRBJ1-2; 10 bases are shared with TRBD1. V gave up 5 bases and J gave up 7 bases; unmatched junction bases: 10. Germline CDR1 is MNHNY and CDR2 is SVGAGI (reference sequence). The CDR3 length is 15 residues. The CDR3 sequence is CASSQRRQGARGYTF. Written as DNA, the CDR3 is TGTGCCAGCAGTCAAAGAAGACAGGGGGCGCGTGGCTACACCTTC.

The chain combines TRBV19 with TRBJ1-4, with D possibly TRBD1 on 5 matching bases. The germline V gene has CDR1 LNHDA and CDR2 SQIVND (reference sequence). Trimming took 5 bases from V and 0 from J, leaving 13 bases between them. This CDR3 is built from 16 residues. The CDR3 nucleotides are TGTGCCAGTAGTCTGGGGGGGATTGCAACTAATGAAAAACTGTTTTTT. It translates to CASSLGGIATNEKLFF.

CDR3 nucleotides: TGTGCCAGCAGTTCAGGTGGATACGAGCAGTACTTC. It encodes CASSSGGYEQYF. The J gene is TRBJ2-7, the V gene TRBV6-2 or TRBV6-3, with no clear D. The germline gives CDR1 MNHEY, CDR2 SVGEGT. Trimming cost V 4 bases and J 4 bases, with 8 bases left between them. The CDR3 is 12 residues long.

The V and J genes are TRBV7-3 and TRBJ1-2; 7 positions match TRBD1. V trimming: 0 bases; J trimming: 8 bases; junction bases outside the gene matches: 6. In germline, CDR1 is SGHTA, CDR2 FQGTGA. The CDR3 sequence is 14 residues long. The CDR3 nucleotides read TGTGCCAGCAGCTTAACGGGGACAGTGGAGGGCTACACCTTC. Its translation: CASSLTGTVEGYTF.

This clone was observed a single time. J is TRBJ1-1 and V is TRBV6-6, with D tentatively TRBD1 (5 bases). From germline, CDR1 is MNHNY and CDR2 SVGAGI (reference sequence). This CDR3 is built from 15 residues. V lost 1 base and J lost 1, with 10 bases in between. The CDR3 sequence is CASSYLGRGNTEAFF. The DNA for the CDR3 is TGTGCCAGCAGTTACTTGGGGAGGGGGAACACTGAAGCTTTCTTT.

In nucleotides, the CDR3 is TGTGCCAGCAGTTTATCGCCACCGAGGGCGCGGGGAAAACTGTTTTTT. It translates to CASSLSPPRARGKLFF. V is TRBV27 and J is TRBJ1-4, with D uncertain. Germline V gene data show CDR1 as MNHEY and CDR2 as SMNVEV (reference sequence). The CDR3 is 16 residues long. V was trimmed by 0 bases and J by 10 bases, leaving 18 bases between them.

The chain employs TRBV11-3 and TRBJ2-5; 8 nucleotides align to TRBD1. This CDR3 contains 15 residues. Germline assignment: CDR1 SGHNT and CDR2 YENEEA. J lost 4 bases, V lost 3 bases, and 7 bases had no gene match. In DNA, the CDR3 is TGTGCCAGCAGCTTGGGCAGGGGGCCCCGAGAGACCCAGTACTTC. This sequence encodes CASSLGRGPRETQYF. Full variable domain (rest looked up from reference TRBV11-3 and TRBJ2-5): EAGVVQSPRYKIIEKKQPVAFWCNPISGHNTLYWYLQNLGQGPELLIRYENEEAVDDSQLPKDRFSAERLKGVDSTLKIQPAELGDSAVYLCASSLGRGPRETQYFGPGTRLLVL.